The TCR beta chain under discussion was sequenced for a study of CD8+CD57+ T cells in acquired aplastic anemia. Study-wide background: Yields of DNA that came from sorted CD4+ and CD8+ cells averaged roughly 3.2 ug.

This CDR3 comprises 14 residues. CDR1 LNHDA and CDR2 SQIVND come from the germline V gene (reference sequence). The V gene end was trimmed by 6 bases and the J gene end by 8 bases; junction bases not matched to a gene: 7. Profiles of TCR beta VDJ and CDR3 were generated from a genomic DNA template. Each CDR3 protein gets one entry after TCRdb re-called the reads with MiXCR. This table holds under 250,000 distinct CDR3 sequences, 55% to 65% found once. CD8+CD57+ cell expansion, shown by flow cytometry, had occurred in the patients selected for sequencing. Severe acquired aplastic anemia was present in every patient.

This receptor was taken from a human donor with aplastic anemia. Sequenced input: sorted CD4+, CD8+, or CD8+CD57+ T cells (not recorded which) from PBMCs. V is TRBV19 and J is TRBJ1-6; 7 bases map to TRBD1. CDR3: CASSPGQRDSPLHF. In nucleotides, the CDR3 is TGTGCCAGTAGCCCGGGACAGCGCGATTCACCCCTCCACTTT.